This T cell receptor beta chain derives from a study of cytomegalovirus exposure and HLA in healthy donors. Both 60 Vbeta primers and 13 Jbeta primers went into the PCR. Repertoires were generated with immunoSEQ multiplex PCR, while TCRdb's copy carries only in-frame clones and drops some. This sample yields roughly 43,000 clones, of which 77% are seen a single time; about 1.5% belongs to the top ten. This clone occurred once. What it recognizes is unknown. V was shortened by 0 bases and J by 4 bases, with 3 bases between the two germline ends. Germline V gene sequence: CDR1 MRHNA, CDR2 SNTAGT. This CDR3 region has 13 residues. The study, taken as a whole, reports: The majority of TCR sequences were rare, yet some public TCRs appeared in many donors. 164 TCR beta chains were listed as cytomegalovirus-associated. The authors later found TCR association rates varying by HLA locus, with DRB1 most and HLA-C fewest.

Material for sequencing was PBMCs. This TCR derives from a man aged 25-40 years in good health and CMV-seronegative. The chain carries TRBV6-4 and TRBJ2-2; D unresolved. CDR3 nucleotide sequence: TGTGCCAGCAGTGACTCTAGCACCGGGGAGCTGTTTTTT. It encodes CASSDSSTGELFF.